There are many counts of the clone carrying this T cell receptor (beta chain). Its matching antigen is unknown. V was clipped by 0 bases and J by 3 bases, with 13 bases between them. The CDR3 spans 15 residues. The germline V gene has CDR1 SGDLS and CDR2 YYNGEE. The lymph nodes were axillary draining lymph nodes from breast cancer patients. From the multiplex PCR reads, TCRdb called clonotypes with MiXCR, one entry per CDR3 protein. The table records around 130,000 distinct CDR3 sequences, about 20% of them present only once. The sample originates from a study of breast tumors, draining lymph nodes, adjacent tissues. Study results and caveats: Tumor repertoires ranked between lymph nodes and nontumor tissue in diversity, with V and J gene preferences. That most tumor T cells come from lymph nodes remained unproven.

Material: axillary lymph node tissue. This chain links TRBV9 with TRBJ2-7, with D perhaps matching TRBD1 (5 bases). This receptor was identified in a female donor with breast cancer. Some clones in this sample may be carry-over from other donors' samples. In DNA form, the CDR3 reads TGTGCCAGCAGCGTAGCTGACAGCCGGATCTACGAGCAGTACTTC. Its protein is CASSVADSRIYEQYF.